This T cell receptor (beta chain) was recovered during a study of T cell responses to AZD1222 COVID-19 vaccine. Generated by immunoSEQ multiplex PCR, the TCRdb table keeps only in-frame clones and is missing some. Among 100,000 to 150,000 clones listed, just over 85% were seen once. CDR1 is ENHRY, CDR2 SYGVKD, per germline. The CDR3 runs 15 residues. The V end was cut by 0 bases, the J end by 3 bases, with 9 bases between. The sample was peripheral blood, taken on day 0 of AZD1222 vaccination. The receptor comes from an adult in good health. The V gene is TRBV10-3, the J gene TRBJ1-5; D gene uncertain. DNA of the CDR3: TGTGCCATCAGTGAGTCCGTCCCAATCAATCAGCCCCAGCATTTT. This codes for CAISESVPINQPQHF.